One and the same sample provided the 30 T cell receptor beta chains below, sequenced in a study of blood T cell repertoires in COVID-19. This table comes from immunoSEQ multiplex PCR, and its TCRdb copy is limited to in-frame clones, with some not included. Of roughly 260,000 clones listed, approximately 80% were seen once; the top ten hold 3% to 4%. The specimen sequenced was peripheral blood. The receptors originated from a woman aged 40-49 years with active or convalescent COVID-19.

The chain carries TRBV5-1 and TRBJ2-3, with TRBD2 identical over 9 bases. After removal of 1 base from V and 2 bases from J, the junction contained 2 bases not matched to a gene. Germline CDR1 SGHRS, CDR2 YFSETQ. This CDR3 is 15 amino acids long. The CDR3 is CASSLSGGLTDTQYF. The DNA for the CDR3 is TGCGCCAGCAGCTTGAGCGGGGGGCTCACAGATACGCAGTATTTT.

This clone was counted once. This chain connects TRBV3-1 (or the pseudogene TRBV3-2) to TRBJ1-1; a possible D gene is TRBD1 (6 bases). Per the germline V gene, CDR1 is LGHDT and CDR2 is YNNKEL (reference sequence). Deletions cut 3 bases from V and 7 bases from J, with 12 bases between. CDR3 length: 13 amino acids. In DNA form, the CDR3 reads TGTGCCAGCAGCCAGATGGGGGCGGTTGAAGCTTTCTTT. Translation gives CASSQMGAVEAFF.

By frequency in the sample, this clone is medium-sized. The genes are TRBV7-8 and TRBJ1-3, with TRBD1 matching over 7 bases. Germline V gives CDR1 SGHVS, CDR2 FQNEAQ. Germline trimming cut 5 bases from V and 1 base from J; bases unmatched to any gene: 5. CDR3 length equals 15 residues. CDR3 nucleotides: TGTGCCAGCAGCGCCACAGGGGAATCTGGAAACACCATATATTTT. This gives the protein CASSATGESGNTIYF.

The genes are TRBV3-1 (or the pseudogene TRBV3-2) and TRBJ2-3, with D possibly TRBD1 on 5 matching bases. Trimming took off 4 bases at V and 5 bases at J, with 10 bases between the two ends. Germline values: CDR1 LGHDT, CDR2 YNNKEL (reference sequence). The CDR3 totals 13 residues. CDR3 sequence (DNA): TGTGCCAGCAGCCGCAGGGTAGTAGATACGCAGTATTTT. Encoded protein: CASSRRVVDTQYF.

V is TRBV7-3 and J is TRBJ1-2; 7 bases are shared with TRBD1. Germline CDR1 and CDR2: SGHTA and FQGTGA. The CDR3 spans 13 residues. V dropped 6 bases and J dropped 1; count of bases not matched to a gene: 2. CDR3 protein: CASRGDSNYGYTF. The CDR3 DNA reads as TGTGCCAGCAGGGGGGACAGTAACTATGGCTACACCTTC.

V and J are TRBV3-1 (or the pseudogene TRBV3-2) and TRBJ1-6, with 10 positions matching TRBD1. The germline V gene has CDR1 LGHDT and CDR2 YNNKEL (reference sequence). V shed 4 bases, J shed 7 bases, and the junction held 4 bases outside the gene matches. This CDR3 has 15 residues. The CDR3 DNA reads as TGTGCCAGCAGCCTACGGACAGGGGGGAATTCACCCCTCCACTTT. This gives the protein CASSLRTGGNSPLHF.

This chain links TRBV24-1 with TRBJ2-1; 10 nucleotides align to TRBD2. Trimming at V came to 9 bases and at J to 4 bases, leaving 8 bases not matched to a gene. This CDR3 is built from 15 residues. The germline gives CDR1 KGHDR, CDR2 SFDVKD. CDR3 region: CATAWSGGAYNEQFF. CDR3 DNA sequence: TGTGCCACCGCATGGAGCGGGGGGGCATACAATGAGCAGTTCTTC.

This sequence joins TRBV19 and TRBJ1-5; D unresolved. Germline V gene data show CDR1 as LNHDA and CDR2 as SQIVND (reference sequence). This CDR3 contains 15 residues. V dropped 6 bases and J dropped 7 bases, with 19 bases sitting between them. This CDR3 is CASRARGLGEQPQHF. The CDR3 DNA follows: TGTGCCAGTAGGGCGAGAGGGCTCGGGGAGCAGCCCCAGCATTTT.

V and J are TRBV30 and TRBJ1-2; TRBD1 aligns across 8 bases. The CDR3 spans 12 residues. Trimming took 5 bases from V and 4 from J; bases not matched to a gene: 3. Germline V gene lookup returns CDR1 GTSNPN and CDR2 SVGIG (reference sequence). The CDR3 DNA reads as TGTGCCTGGGCAGGGGGCGCCTATGGCTACACCTTC. Translated: CAWAGGAYGYTF. Using reference TRBV30 and TRBJ1-2 for the parts outside the CDR3, the full variable domain is SQTIHQWPATLVQPVGSPLSLECTVEGTSNPNLYWYRQAAGRGLQLLFYSVGIGQISSEVPQNLSASRPQDRQFILSSKKLLLSDSGFYLCAWAGGAYGYTFGSGTRLTVV.

V and J are TRBV5-3 and TRBJ2-5; perhaps TRBD1 as D (6 bases). TRBV5-3 is flagged as an ORF with uncertain function. The CDR3 has 15 residues. Between the trimmed V and J ends, which lost 4 bases and 1 base, there was a span of 14 bases. The CDR3 is CARSLPGHLQETQYF. The CDR3 nucleotides read TGTGCCAGAAGCCTACCGGGACACCTCCAAGAGACCCAGTACTTC.

The genes are TRBV10-3 and TRBJ1-2, with D tentatively TRBD1 (6 bases). This CDR3 has 15 amino acids. The V end was cut by 3 bases, the J end by 2 bases, with 13 bases between. Germline V CDR1 and CDR2: ENHRY, SYGVKD. The CDR3 DNA sequence: TGTGCCATCAGTGATGGGCCAGGGGCCAACTATGGCTACACCTTC. Translation gives CAISDGPGANYGYTF.

The chain is built from TRBV7-6 and TRBJ1-1; TRBD1 might be the D (6 bases). Germline V gene lookup returns CDR1 SGHVS and CDR2 FNYEAQ. Trimming took 1 base from V and 6 from J, leaving 15 bases between them. The CDR3 is 15 amino acids. In nucleotides, the CDR3 is TGTGCCAGCAGCTTAGAGGTTAGGGCAGGGGCTGAAGCTTTCTTT. Its translation is CASSLEVRAGAEAFF.

The V gene is TRBV25-1, the J gene TRBJ1-6, with D tentatively TRBD1 (5 bases). The CDR3 covers 16 residues. The germline V gene has CDR1 MGHDK and CDR2 SYGVNS. Trimming took off 2 bases at V and 5 bases at J, with 13 bases between the two ends. The DNA of the CDR3 is TGTGCCAGCAGTGAAACGGGCAGGGCCCATAATTCACCCCTCCACTTT. Amino acid sequence: CASSETGRAHNSPLHF.

This chain uses TRBV5-1 with TRBJ2-5, with a possible D match to TRBD2 (5 bases). V was clipped by 0 bases and J by 1 base, with 13 bases between them. Germline-derived CDR1 and CDR2 are SGHRS and YFSETQ. This CDR3 contains 16 residues. The chain's CDR3 is CASSLGGEYGQETQYF. The CDR3 nucleotides are TGCGCCAGCAGCTTGGGGGGAGAGTACGGCCAAGAGACCCAGTACTTC.

CDR3 residues: CASGEYEQYF. The CDR3, as DNA: TGTGCCAGCGGGGAGTACGAGCAGTACTTC. The chain is built from TRBV12-3 or TRBV12-4 and TRBJ2-7; weak D call: TRBD2 (5 bases). V lost 8 bases to trimming and J lost 4 bases, with 6 bases between them. The CDR3 runs to 10 residues.

The chain uses TRBV2 and TRBJ1-5, with TRBD1 matching 8 bases. There are 14 residues in the CDR3. V was pared by 6 bases and J by 6 bases, with 7 bases of the junction left unmatched. From germline, CDR1 is SNHLY and CDR2 FYNNEI. The CDR3 reads CASSGIRGLQPQHF. The CDR3 DNA reads TGTGCCAGCAGCGGAATCAGGGGGCTTCAGCCCCAGCATTTT.

This clone has only a few counts. This sequence joins TRBV5-1 and TRBJ1-1, with unresolved D. Looked up from germline, CDR1 is SGHRS and CDR2 is YFSETQ. There are 13 residues in the CDR3. The V end was cut by 3 bases, the J end by 0 bases, with 6 bases between. CDR3 sequence (DNA): TGCGCCAGCAGCTCGGAGATGAACACTGAAGCTTTCTTT. Translated, it gives CASSSEMNTEAFF.

The chain couples TRBV11-1 to TRBJ1-2; no clear D gene. CDR3 length: 15 amino acids. Germline-derived CDR1 and CDR2 are SGHAT and FQDESV (reference sequence). V lost 3 bases, J lost 4 bases, and 15 bases lay in between. The CDR3 bases are TGTGCCAGCAGCTTGACGGGATTTGAGGTCTATGGCTACACCTTC. It is translated as CASSLTGFEVYGYTF.

The chain carries TRBV28 and TRBJ2-7; 9 bases are shared with TRBD1. The ends lost 3 bases at V and 3 bases at J; junction bases unmatched: 15. The CDR3 runs to 18 residues. Germline-derived CDR1 and CDR2 are MDHEN and SYDVKM. CDR3 in DNA: TGTGCCAGCAGTTTTTTTAGGGACAGGGAAAGGGACCTCTACGAGCAGTACTTC. This sequence encodes CASSFFRDRERDLYEQYF.

The rearrangement links TRBV2 to TRBJ1-2; no reliable D call. V lost 0 bases, J lost 5 bases, and 4 bases lay in between. CDR1 and CDR2 from the germline V gene are SNHLY and FYNNEI. The CDR3 length is 12 residues. For the CDR3, the DNA is TGTGCCAGCAGTGAAGCCCGGTATGGCTACACCTTC. This encodes CASSEARYGYTF.

This sequence joins TRBV29-1 and TRBJ1-1, with D possibly TRBD1 on 5 matching bases. The V end was cut by 7 bases, the J end by 0 bases, with 12 bases between. CDR1 SQVTM and CDR2 ANQGSEA come from the germline V gene. The length of the CDR3 is 13 residues. CDR3 DNA: TGCAGCGCAACTGACAGCTTGAACACTGAAGCTTTCTTT. The encoded protein is CSATDSLNTEAFF.

The table lists this clone with a count of one. The J gene is TRBJ2-6, the V gene TRBV6-1; 7 nucleotides line up with TRBD1. The V gene's germline CDR1 is MNHNS and CDR2 SASEGT. The junction had 10 bases not matched to a gene; V was cut back by 0 bases and J by 2 bases. This CDR3 has 19 residues. The CDR3: CASSEASHRGTPGANVLTF. DNA for the CDR3: TGTGCCAGCAGTGAAGCGTCACACAGGGGAACTCCTGGGGCCAACGTCCTGACTTTC.

The gene calls are TRBV7-2 and TRBJ2-3; 8 bases align to TRBD2. The CDR3 length is 16 residues. V trimming: 4 bases; J trimming: 2 bases; junction bases outside the gene matches: 8. Germline values: CDR1 SGHTA, CDR2 FQGNSA. The CDR3 here is CASSSDPAGVTDTQYF. CDR3 bases: TGTGCCAGCAGCTCCGACCCAGCGGGGGTCACAGATACGCAGTATTTT.

The V call is TRBV12-3 or TRBV12-4, the J call TRBJ1-5, with a weak D call TRBD1 (6 bases). Trimming cost V 3 bases and J 7 bases, with 10 bases left between them. This CDR3 has 13 amino acids. CDR3 bases: TGTGCCAGCAGTTTCAGGGGCGGGCAGCCCCAGCATTTT. Protein sequence: CASSFRGGQPQHF.

The chain recombines TRBV5-1 with TRBJ2-3; 11 nucleotides align to TRBD2. The V gene's germline CDR1 is SGHRS and CDR2 YFSETQ. The CDR3 is 18 residues long. J lost 0 bases, V lost 2 bases, and 8 bases had no gene match. This CDR3 is CASSFLAGGTTSTDTQYF. CDR3 nucleotide sequence: TGCGCCAGCAGCTTTTTAGCGGGGGGGACCACTAGCACAGATACGCAGTATTTT.

This rearrangement joins TRBV28 to TRBJ2-2, with 12 bases fitting TRBD2. Per the germline V gene, CDR1 is MDHEN and CDR2 is SYDVKM. The junction had 7 bases not matched to a gene; V was cut back by 7 bases and J by 1 base. This CDR3 spans 17 amino acids. The CDR3 loop is CASTRLGLAGNTGELFF. The CDR3 DNA sequence: TGTGCCAGCACCCGACTGGGACTAGCGGGGAACACCGGGGAGCTGTTTTTT.

The chain employs TRBV7-2 and TRBJ1-3, with D tentatively TRBD1 (5 bases). The germline gives CDR1 SGHTA, CDR2 FQGNSA. This CDR3 comprises 15 residues. V was cut by 4 bases and J by 1 base, with 11 bases left in between. The CDR3 loop reads CASSWGGGSGNTIYF. In nucleotides, the CDR3 is TGTGCCAGCAGCTGGGGGGGAGGTTCTGGAAACACCATATATTTT.

This clone was counted a single time. The chain joins TRBV5-1 to TRBJ1-3, with D maybe TRBD1 (5 bases). Trimming pared 0 bases from V and 0 bases from J, leaving 13 bases between. The germline gives CDR1 SGHRS, CDR2 YFSETQ. This CDR3 region has 17 residues. The CDR3 coding sequence is TGCGCCAGCAGCTTGGATCAGGGTTCGCTCTCTGGAAACACCATATATTTT. Translated: CASSLDQGSLSGNTIYF.

The gene calls are TRBV18 and TRBJ1-1; D is uncertain. This CDR3 is built from 15 residues. V was cut by 3 bases and J by 1 base, with 12 bases left in between. Germline loops: CDR1 KGHSH, CDR2 LQKENI. The DNA for the CDR3 is TGTGCCAGCTCACCCGAGAGAGCCGAGAACACTGAAGCTTTCTTT. It codes for CASSPERAENTEAFF.

This chain links TRBV6-1 with TRBJ1-5, with D uncertain. This CDR3 has 14 residues. Trimming cost V 2 bases and J 5 bases, with 10 bases left between them. CDR1 is MNHNS and CDR2 is SASEGT in the germline V gene. The CDR3 loop is CASSETRRDQPQHF. The CDR3 DNA sequence: TGTGCCAGCAGTGAAACACGGAGGGATCAGCCCCAGCATTTT.